A single sample is the source of the 27 T cell receptor beta chains below, sequenced in a study of Graves' ophthalmopathy and Graves' hyperthyroidism. Transcripts of RNA were the source for amplifying TCR beta CDR3 regions. HTBI primers were employed in first-round RT-PCR, then a second-round multiplex PCR followed. TCRdb re-called the multiplex PCR reads with MiXCR, one entry per CDR3 protein. Here the sample spans 500,000 to 700,000 distinct CDR3 sequences, 35% to 45% being singletons. Material for sequencing was peripheral blood or thyroid tissue (not recorded which). These TCRs come from an adult man with Graves' hyperthyroidism.

The CDR3 sequence: CASSLTGVMAYEQYF. The CDR3, as DNA: TGTGCCAGCAGCTTGACAGGGGTAATGGCCTACGAGCAGTACTTC. The chain combines TRBV7-9 with TRBJ2-7, with TRBD1 matching over 8 bases. Germline trimming cut 3 bases from V and 2 bases from J; bases unmatched to any gene: 6. The CDR3 runs to 15 residues. CDR1 is SEHNR, CDR2 FQNEAQ, per germline (reference sequence).

With regard to this clonotype: A read error may account for a junction end that differs from germline. V gene TRBV24-1 combines with J gene TRBJ2-5, with 9 bases matching TRBD1. The CDR3 runs 12 residues. The germline V gene has CDR1 KGHDR and CDR2 SFDVKD. CDR3 DNA sequence: TGTGCCAGCAGTCCAAGGACAGGGGCCCAGTACTTC. Translated: CASSPRTGAQYF.

This chain connects TRBV7-3 to TRBJ2-3; either TRBD1 or TRBD2 may supply D (6 bases each). From germline, CDR1 is SGHTA and CDR2 FQGTGA. This CDR3 is built from 15 residues. V was pared by 4 bases and J by 0 bases, with 11 bases between. The CDR3 here is CASSSTGASTDTQYF. The CDR3 DNA reads as TGTGCCAGCAGCTCGACGGGGGCAAGCACAGATACGCAGTATTTT.

This chain joins TRBV7-3 and TRBJ2-5; a weak D match, TRBD1 (6 bases). CDR3 length: 12 amino acids. Germline CDR1 is SGHTA and CDR2 is FQGTGA. V lost 6 bases and J 9 bases, leaving 14 bases between the germline ends. CDR3 in amino acids: CASRTGSQPQYF. CDR3 in DNA: TGTGCCAGCAGGACAGGCAGCCAGCCCCAGTACTTC.

The table lists this clonotype with many counts. The chain uses TRBV25-1 and TRBJ1-1; D is uncertain. This CDR3 comprises 12 residues. Trimming took 3 bases from V and 7 from J, leaving 9 bases between them. Per germline, CDR1 MGHDK and CDR2 SYGVNS. The CDR3 bases are TGTGCCAGCAGTGAGGAGGGAGATGAAGCTTTCTTT. Its protein product is CASSEEGDEAFF.

The rearrangement joins TRBV4-1 to TRBJ1-3; D possibly corresponds to TRBD1 (5 bases). Germline V lookup: CDR1 MGHRA, CDR2 YSYEKL. The CDR3 runs 16 residues. Trimming removed 0 bases from V and 0 bases from J, with 9 bases in between. The CDR3 nucleotides read TGCGCCAGCAGCCAAGACGGGACCCTCTCTGGAAACACCATATATTTT. Amino acids: CASSQDGTLSGNTIYF.

Remarks on this clonotype: A junction end diverges from the germline sequence, so it may reflect a read error. V and J are TRBV24-1 and TRBJ2-5; D uncertain. The CDR3 is 15 residues long. Germline values: CDR1 KGHDR, CDR2 SFDVKD. CDR3 bases: TGTGCCAGCAGTTTATCTTGGCAGCTACAAGAGACCCAGTACTTC. Its translation is CASSLSWQLQETQYF.

The chain employs TRBV14 and TRBJ2-7; 9 nucleotides agree with TRBD1. Germline CDR1 SGHDN, CDR2 FVKESK. V dropped 4 bases and J dropped 6; count of bases not matched to a gene: 7. The CDR3 extends over 14 amino acids. This chain's CDR3 is CASSPWTGAGEQYF. Written as DNA, the CDR3 is TGTGCCAGCAGCCCATGGACAGGGGCGGGCGAGCAGTACTTC.

This clonotype was seen a handful of times. This chain uses TRBV20-1 with TRBJ2-5, with D tentatively TRBD1 (5 bases). Trimming pared 7 bases from V and 5 bases from J, leaving 14 bases between. CDR3 length: 12 amino acids. The V gene's germline CDR1 is DFQATT and CDR2 SNEGSKA (reference sequence). CDR3 in amino acids: CSGFRQGETQYF. DNA for the CDR3: TGCAGTGGGTTTAGGCAGGGTGAGACCCAGTACTTC.

Notes on this clonotype: A much bigger clone sits one base away, suggesting this may be a read error. The chain uses TRBV24-1 and TRBJ1-5, with 9 bases identical to TRBD1. V lost 8 bases to trimming and J lost 7 bases; unmatched junction nucleotides: 11. Germline V gives CDR1 KGHDR, CDR2 SFDVKD. The CDR3 spans 15 residues. As DNA, the CDR3 is TGTGCCACCAATGACGGGACAGGGTATGGGCAGCCCCAGCATTTT. Translation gives CATNDGTGYGQPQHF.

The gene calls are TRBV29-1 and TRBJ2-2; 9 nucleotides line up with TRBD1. The CDR3 sequence is 16 residues long. Germline lookup yields CDR1 SQVTM and CDR2 ANQGSEA. With 2 bases clipped from V and 4 bases from J, the junction kept 8 bases outside the gene matches. The CDR3 here is CSVETGTGRGTGELFF. In DNA form, the CDR3 reads TGCAGCGTTGAAACCGGGACAGGGAGAGGCACCGGGGAGCTGTTTTTT.

The chain is built from TRBV19 and TRBJ2-1; D is unresolved. This CDR3 contains 17 residues. Looked up from germline, CDR1 is LNHDA and CDR2 is SQIVND (reference sequence). Trimming took off 3 bases at V and 0 bases at J, with 15 bases between the two ends. CDR3 region: CASSIGDSRGSYNEQFF. For the CDR3, the DNA is TGTGCCAGTAGTATCGGAGACTCCCGTGGCTCCTACAATGAGCAGTTCTTC.

As regards this clonotype: At one boundary the junction diverges from the germline segment, which might be a read error. The chain recombines TRBV4-1 with TRBJ2-7; 7 positions match TRBD1. Germline loops: CDR1 MGHRA, CDR2 YSYEKL. This CDR3 has 14 amino acids. The CDR3 DNA follows: TGTGCCAGCGGCCCCGGGACAGAATACTACGAGCAGTACTTC. It yields the protein CASGPGTEYYEQYF.

V and J are TRBV20-1 and TRBJ2-7; 7 nucleotides line up with TRBD2. V lost 0 bases to trimming and J lost 4 bases; unmatched junction nucleotides: 9. This CDR3 has 15 amino acids. Per germline, CDR1 DFQATT and CDR2 SNEGSKA (reference sequence). The CDR3 sequence is CSARESGGGPYEQYF. The CDR3 DNA reads as TGCAGTGCTAGAGAGTCTGGCGGGGGACCATACGAGCAGTACTTC.

The table lists this clonotype with many counts. V gene TRBV20-1 combines with J gene TRBJ2-5; D not resolved. There are 12 residues in the CDR3. Trimming took 5 bases from V and 5 from J, leaving 12 bases between them. CDR1 DFQATT and CDR2 SNEGSKA come from the germline V gene (reference sequence). The CDR3 nucleotides read TGCAGTGCTGGCGGAGAGGATGAGACCCAGTACTTC. Amino acids: CSAGGEDETQYF.

Concerning this clonotype: With a much larger clone just one base away, this may be a read error. This likely comes from a read error, as the CDR3 has no conserved phenylalanine or tryptophan at its end. This chain's CDR3 is CASSQDGTGGDTEAFS. DNA for the CDR3: TGCGCCAGCAGCCAAGATGGGACCGGGGGAGATACTGAAGCTTTCTCT. This sequence joins TRBV5-4 and TRBJ1-1, with D perhaps TRBD1 (5 bases). The V gene's germline CDR1 is SGHNT and CDR2 YYREEE (reference sequence). The CDR3 spans 16 residues.

Concerning this clonotype: A much larger clone differs by one base, so this may be a read error. Since the CDR3 does not end with the conserved phenylalanine or tryptophan, this likely comes from a read error. Written as DNA, the CDR3 is TGTGCCAGCAGTTCTATAGCGGGGCTACAAGAGACCCAGTACCTC. This sequence encodes CASSSIAGLQETQYL. This rearrangement joins TRBV12-3 or TRBV12-4 to TRBJ2-5, with TRBD2 identical over 8 bases. With V trimmed by 4 bases and J by 2 bases, 6 bases remained unmatched. This CDR3 contains 15 residues.

This clonotype was found many times. The chain couples TRBV9 to TRBJ2-6; D gene unclear. The CDR3 is 15 residues long. CDR1 and CDR2 from the germline V gene are SGDLS and YYNGEE. Trimming pared 0 bases from V and 1 base from J, leaving 5 bases between. CDR3 protein: CASSVGASGANVLTF. DNA for the CDR3: TGTGCCAGCAGCGTAGGAGCGTCTGGGGCCAACGTCCTGACTTTC. Complete variable domain (other parts from reference TRBV9 and TRBJ2-6): DSGVTQTPKHLITATGQRVTLRCSPRSGDLSVYWYQQSLDQGLQFLIQYYNGEERAKGNILERFSAQQFPDLHSELNLSSLELGDSALYFCASSVGASGANVLTFGAGSRLTVL.

This sequence joins TRBV7-9 and TRBJ2-1; 8 bases match TRBD2. The CDR3 contains 15 residues. The V gene's germline CDR1 is SEHNR and CDR2 FQNEAQ (reference sequence). Trimming at V came to 5 bases and at J to 7 bases, leaving 10 bases not matched to a gene. The CDR3 DNA follows: TGTGCCAGCAGCCCCACTAGCGGAGAAGTGAATGAGCAGTTCTTC. It yields the protein CASSPTSGEVNEQFF.

This clonotype came up many times. V usage is TRBV29-1 and J usage is TRBJ2-6, with a tentative D call TRBD2 (6 bases). Deletions cut 5 bases from V and 0 bases from J, with 17 bases between. The CDR3 is 17 residues long. Per germline, CDR1 SQVTM and CDR2 ANQGSEA. The CDR3 loop is CSVSRGANPSGANVLTF. CDR3 DNA: TGCAGCGTTTCGCGGGGAGCGAACCCCTCTGGGGCCAACGTCCTGACTTTC.

This clonotype appeared many times. The chain recombines TRBV19 with TRBJ1-3; 7 positions agree with TRBD1. V dropped 6 bases and J dropped 7; count of bases not matched to a gene: 6. The CDR3 has 13 residues. Germline V gene data show CDR1 as LNHDA and CDR2 as SQIVND (reference sequence). The CDR3: CASSHRGGNTIYF. In DNA form, the CDR3 reads TGTGCCAGTAGCCACAGGGGCGGGAACACCATATATTTT.

The gene calls are TRBV7-9 and TRBJ2-7, with 7 bases aligning to TRBD1. J was trimmed by 3 bases and V by 3 bases; bases with no gene match: 8. This CDR3 spans 15 amino acids. Germline V gene data show CDR1 as SEHNR and CDR2 as FQNEAQ (reference sequence). The CDR3 protein is CASSFRDSVDYEQYF. The CDR3 region has the DNA TGTGCCAGCAGCTTCCGGGACAGCGTAGACTACGAGCAGTACTTC. Full variable domain (outside the CDR3, taken from reference TRBV7-9 and TRBJ2-7): DTGVSQNPRHKITKRGQNVTFRCDPISEHNRLYWYRQTLGQGPEFLTYFQNEAQLEKSRLLSDRFSAERPKGSFSTLEIQRTEQGDSAMYLCASSFRDSVDYEQYFGPGTRLTVT.

The rearrangement joins TRBV28 to TRBJ2-7; 12 nucleotides align to TRBD2. Per the germline V gene, CDR1 is MDHEN and CDR2 is SYDVKM. Trimming cost V 9 bases and J 6 bases; bases outside gene matches: 6. This CDR3 spans 13 amino acids. CDR3 in DNA: TGTGCCAGTTCTAGCGGGAGGGTCGGCGAGCAGTACTTC. As protein: CASSSGRVGEQYF. The full variable domain, rest sourced from reference TRBV28 and TRBJ2-7, is DVKVTQSSRYLVKRTGEKVFLECVQDMDHENMFWYRQDPGLGLRLIYFSYDVKMKEKGDIPEGYSVSREKKERFSLILESASTNQTSMYLCASSSGRVGEQYFGPGTRLTVT.

The sample holds many counts of this clonotype. V gene TRBV10-2 combines with J gene TRBJ1-1; 9 nucleotides match TRBD1. J lost 0 bases, V lost 6 bases, and 2 bases had no gene match. Germline-derived CDR1 and CDR2 are WSHSY and SAAADI. The CDR3 spans 14 residues. The CDR3 sequence: CASRGQGMNTEAFF. CDR3 sequence (DNA): TGCGCCAGCAGGGGACAGGGTATGAACACTGAAGCTTTCTTT.

This clonotype occurred a few times. The chain recombines TRBV30 with TRBJ1-1; weak D call: TRBD1 (5 bases). This CDR3 contains 12 residues. In germline, CDR1 is GTSNPN, CDR2 SVGIG (reference sequence). Trimming removed 0 bases from V and 8 bases from J, with 10 bases in between. CDR3 coding DNA: TGTGCCTGGAGTGTAACCGGGGGAGAAGCTTTCTTT. Amino acid sequence: CAWSVTGGEAFF.

V is TRBV28 and J is TRBJ1-6; 7 positions match TRBD1. The V gene end was trimmed by 6 bases and the J gene end by 7 bases; junction bases not matched to a gene: 9. The length of the CDR3 is 15 residues. Germline-derived CDR1 and CDR2 are MDHEN and SYDVKM. The CDR3 coding sequence is TGTGCCAGCAGCCAAGCCCGACAGGGAAATTCACCCCTCCACTTT. Protein product: CASSQARQGNSPLHF.

The gene calls are TRBV30 and TRBJ2-7, with 7 bases fitting TRBD2. CDR3 length: 15 amino acids. In germline, CDR1 is GTSNPN, CDR2 SVGIG (reference sequence). With V trimmed by 4 bases and J by 0 bases, 9 bases remained unmatched. CDR3 sequence: CAWTRGEGYSYEQYF. In DNA form, the CDR3 reads TGTGCCTGGACCCGGGGGGAGGGATACTCCTACGAGCAGTACTTC.